This record looks at one T cell receptor beta chain sequence and its context. This entry is derived from a study of blood T cell repertoires in COVID-19. Germline V gene sequence: CDR1 SGDLS, CDR2 YYNGEE. V lost 0 bases, J lost 4 bases, and 2 bases stayed unmatched. The CDR3 runs to 15 residues. Only in-frame clones appear in the TCRdb table, and some are missing; sequencing was by immunoSEQ multiplex PCR. The top ten clones hold roughly 2.6% of a sample with some 320,000 clones, 90% of them seen once. This chain joins TRBV9 and TRBJ1-5; TRBD1 matches at 9 bases. The sample was PBMCs or T cells enriched from blood (not recorded which). This clonotype originated in a man aged 55 to 70 who had recovered from COVID-19. The CDR3 sequence is CASSVEDRGNQPQHF. CDR3 in DNA: TGTGCCAGCAGCGTAGAGGACAGGGGTAATCAGCCCCAGCATTTT.